Each of the 22 T cell receptor beta chains below was sequenced from the same sample in a study of cytomegalovirus exposure and HLA in healthy donors. Here immunoSEQ multiplex PCR was the method, and the copy in TCRdb shows in-frame clones only, minus some. The table has tens of thousands of clones, 85% to 90% seen once. Sequencing was done on a sample of PBMCs. These receptors came from a woman under 30 in good health and CMV-seronegative.

The chain employs TRBV30 and TRBJ2-6; 8 nucleotides agree with TRBD2. CDR3 length: 16 residues. The ends lost 2 bases at V and 0 bases at J; junction bases unmatched: 3. CDR1 GTSNPN and CDR2 SVGIG come from the germline V gene (reference sequence). CDR3 loop: CAWSPRGGSGANVLTF. DNA of the CDR3: TGTGCCTGGAGTCCCCGGGGGGGCTCTGGGGCCAACGTCCTGACTTTC.

The V call is TRBV11-2, the J call TRBJ2-1; TRBD2 agrees at 8 bases. Germline CDR1 is SGHAT and CDR2 is FQNNGV. The length of the CDR3 is 16 residues. V gave up 2 bases and J gave up 3 bases; unmatched junction bases: 6. The DNA for the CDR3 is TGTGCCAGCAGCTTAAGGCTCCGGGAGGGCTACAATGAGCAGTTCTTC. It specifies CASSLRLREGYNEQFF.

The chain couples TRBV29-1 to TRBJ2-3; D unclear. This CDR3 spans 13 amino acids. Deletions cut 2 bases from V and 1 base from J, with 7 bases between. CDR1 is SQVTM and CDR2 is ANQGSEA in the germline V gene. CDR3 sequence (DNA): TGCAGCGTTGAACTCACTGGCACAGATACGCAGTATTTT. Translated, it gives CSVELTGTDTQYF.

The rearrangement links TRBV11-2 to TRBJ2-7; TRBD1 might be the D (6 bases). In germline, CDR1 is SGHAT, CDR2 FQNNGV. With 5 bases removed from V and 1 base from J, the gap between germline ends came to 12 bases. The CDR3 contains 14 residues. CDR3 region: CASSPDRTSYEQYF. The CDR3 nucleotides read TGTGCCAGCAGCCCTGACAGGACTTCCTACGAGCAGTACTTC.

This chain uses TRBV27 with TRBJ1-2, with D possibly matching TRBD1 (6 bases). The CDR3 runs to 14 residues. From germline, CDR1 is MNHEY and CDR2 SMNVEV (reference sequence). Trimming left V 1 base short and J 4 bases short, with 10 bases between. The CDR3 DNA reads as TGTGCCAGCAGTTTATTGAGGGGGAGCTATGGCTACACCTTC. It encodes CASSLLRGSYGYTF.

The gene calls are TRBV5-1 and TRBJ2-6; D not certain. From germline, CDR1 is SGHRS and CDR2 YFSETQ. The CDR3 spans 15 residues. The V end was cut by 1 base, the J end by 0 bases, with 5 bases between. CDR3 bases: TGCGCCAGCAGCTTGTCGGGCTCTGGGGCCAACGTCCTGACTTTC. The encoded protein is CASSLSGSGANVLTF.

This clone has just one count. The V and J genes are TRBV18 and TRBJ2-1; D possibly corresponds to TRBD1 (5 bases). The CDR3 extends over 16 amino acids. Trimming removed 1 base from V and 6 bases from J, with 16 bases in between. Looked up from germline, CDR1 is KGHSH and CDR2 is LQKENI. The CDR3 DNA sequence: TGTGCCAGCTCACCACAGAAAAGGAATGGGGCCAATGAGCAGTTCTTC. Translated, it gives CASSPQKRNGANEQFF.

V is TRBV18 and J is TRBJ1-4; 10 bases match TRBD1. The CDR3 totals 14 residues. J lost 4 bases, V lost 6 bases, and 2 bases had no gene match. Germline V gene lookup returns CDR1 KGHSH and CDR2 LQKENI. CDR3 loop: CASSGQGNNEKLFF. The CDR3, as DNA: TGTGCCAGCTCGGGACAGGGGAATAATGAAAAACTGTTTTTT.

The genes are TRBV7-8 and TRBJ1-4; D unresolved. Trimming left V 4 bases short and J 7 bases short, with 19 bases between. The CDR3 extends over 16 amino acids. Germline-derived CDR1 and CDR2 are SGHVS and FQNEAQ. In nucleotides, the CDR3 is TGTGCCAGCAGCTCCCAGTCGACGGGATTTGGTGAAAAACTGTTTTTT. Translated: CASSSQSTGFGEKLFF.

This clone showed up just once. The chain employs TRBV4-2 and TRBJ2-7, with 12 bases identical to TRBD2. V dropped 1 base and J dropped 5; count of bases not matched to a gene: 9. The V gene's germline CDR1 is LGHNA and CDR2 YNFKEQ. This CDR3 comprises 17 residues. CDR3 coding DNA: TGTGCCAGCAGCCAAGTACTAGCGGGGGGCCAGGTCAACGAGCAGTACTTC. Its protein is CASSQVLAGGQVNEQYF.

The V call is TRBV4-2, the J call TRBJ1-5; tentative D call: TRBD1 (5 bases). The CDR3 extends over 17 amino acids. Germline V CDR1 and CDR2: LGHNA, YNFKEQ. Trimming left V 1 base short and J 5 bases short, with 18 bases between. The CDR3 region has the DNA TGTGCCAGCAGCCAAGGGGCGGCCAACGGGGGATATCAGCCCCAGCATTTT. Amino acid sequence: CASSQGAANGGYQPQHF.

This chain connects TRBV2 to TRBJ1-3; a weak D match, TRBD1 (6 bases). The CDR3 extends over 15 amino acids. CDR1 is SNHLY and CDR2 is FYNNEI in the germline V gene. Trimming removed 4 bases from V and 0 bases from J, with 10 bases in between. CDR3 sequence (DNA): TGTGCCAGCAGTGCGCAGGGGCCCTCTGGAAACACCATATATTTT. Residues: CASSAQGPSGNTIYF.

V gene TRBV10-3 combines with J gene TRBJ2-2; TRBD2 aligns across 11 bases. CDR1 ENHRY and CDR2 SYGVKD come from the germline V gene. CDR3 length equals 16 residues. Trimming cost V 8 bases and J 2 bases; bases outside gene matches: 7. The CDR3 loop is CAIGSLAGDNTGELFF. The CDR3, as DNA: TGTGCCATCGGATCACTAGCGGGGGATAACACCGGGGAGCTGTTTTTT.

This clone was recorded only once. The chain combines TRBV11-1 with TRBJ2-2, with D possibly being TRBD1 (6 bases). V was pared by 4 bases and J by 2 bases, with 14 bases between. CDR1 and CDR2 (germline): SGHAT, FQDESV (reference sequence). The CDR3 sequence is 16 residues long. CDR3 DNA: TGTGCCAGCAGCTCTGCAGGGGCTGCTAACACCGGGGAGCTGTTTTTT. Encoded protein: CASSSAGAANTGELFF.

The J gene is TRBJ2-1, the V gene TRBV11-2; D call uncertain. The CDR3 is made up of 15 amino acids. V was shortened by 4 bases and J by 7 bases, with 17 bases between the two germline ends. Germline-derived CDR1 and CDR2 are SGHAT and FQNNGV. The CDR3 region is CASSSPLTGRNEQFF. CDR3 DNA: TGTGCCAGCAGCTCCCCTTTAACCGGTCGGAATGAGCAGTTCTTC.

This clone was seen only once. V and J are TRBV10-3 and TRBJ1-1, with TRBD1 as a possible D gene (6 bases). CDR1 is ENHRY and CDR2 is SYGVKD in the germline V gene. Trimming took off 1 base at V and 4 bases at J, with 13 bases between the two ends. This CDR3 is built from 15 residues. CDR3 residues: CAISELAGDGTEAFF. The DNA for the CDR3 is TGTGCCATCAGTGAGTTGGCAGGGGATGGCACTGAAGCTTTCTTT.

The J gene is TRBJ1-2, the V gene TRBV18; TRBD1 aligns across 9 bases. Per the germline V gene, CDR1 is KGHSH and CDR2 is LQKENI. This CDR3 has 13 residues. V shed 6 bases, J shed 4 bases, and the junction held 3 bases outside the gene matches. The CDR3 DNA follows: TGTGCCAGCTCCCCGACAGGGGGCTATGGCTACACCTTC. Its protein is CASSPTGGYGYTF.

This chain joins TRBV5-1 and TRBJ2-7, with TRBD2 matching over 9 bases. Germline V lookup: CDR1 SGHRS, CDR2 YFSETQ. The CDR3 is made up of 17 amino acids. V shed 4 bases, J shed 3 bases, and the junction held 14 bases outside the gene matches. CDR3 region: CASSVALLAGNFYEQYF. For the CDR3, the DNA is TGCGCCAGCAGCGTTGCTCTTCTAGCGGGAAACTTCTACGAGCAGTACTTC.

This chain joins TRBV5-1 and TRBJ2-3; TRBD2 matches at 16 bases. V was clipped by 4 bases and J by 4 bases; unmatched bases: 6. This CDR3 region has 17 residues. Per the germline V gene, CDR1 is SGHRS and CDR2 is YFSETQ. CDR3 DNA sequence: TGCGCCAGCAGCCCGGGACTAGCGGGAGGGTTCGCAGATACGCAGTATTTT. This codes for CASSPGLAGGFADTQYF.

The chain employs TRBV30 and TRBJ2-3; the match to TRBD2 covers 10 bases. After removal of 4 bases from V and 5 bases from J, the junction contained 3 bases not matched to a gene. Germline V gene sequence: CDR1 GTSNPN, CDR2 SVGIG (reference sequence). The CDR3 has 13 residues. CDR3 residues: CAWTGTSVDTQYF. DNA of the CDR3: TGTGCCTGGACCGGGACTAGCGTAGATACGCAGTATTTT.

The chain has TRBV28 and TRBJ2-2; D is unclear. Germline V gene lookup returns CDR1 MDHEN and CDR2 SYDVKM. This CDR3 is 15 amino acids long. Trimming cost V 3 bases and J 0 bases, with 8 bases left between them. The CDR3 here is CASSFAPTNTGELFF. DNA of the CDR3: TGTGCCAGCAGTTTTGCTCCTACGAACACCGGGGAGCTGTTTTTT.

The chain joins TRBV6-4 to TRBJ2-3, with D possibly being TRBD2 (7 bases). There are 17 residues in the CDR3. Germline V lookup: CDR1 MRHNA, CDR2 SNTAGT. Trimming pared 2 bases from V and 7 bases from J, leaving 22 bases between. This chain's CDR3 is CASSDLRGRGPRNTQYF. DNA of the CDR3: TGTGCCAGCAGTGACCTTCGGGGGCGGGGGCCCCGGAATACGCAGTATTTT.